The 13 T cell receptor beta chains listed next were all sequenced from one sample in a study of control samples from healthy donors and cancer patients (dated by TCRdb to the early 2020s). Receptor libraries were prepared by the immunoSEQ multiplex PCR assay. TCRdb retrieved this table from immuneACCESS and kept in-frame rearrangements only. Not all clones are present; in checked studies, unresolved V genes account for under half, and no reason is known for the remainder. The sample table contains about 270,000 clones; only one count was recorded for over 70% of them. The ten largest account for less than 15% of the sample. Sequences were obtained from PBMCs. The receptor source for this set is a woman in her sixties with lung cancer.

This rearrangement joins TRBV12-3 or TRBV12-4 to TRBJ1-5; D not resolved. The CDR3 is made up of 12 amino acids. The V and J ends lost 6 bases and 9 bases respectively, with 12 bases between them. Here the CDR3 DNA reads TGTGCCAGCAGCCCCCAACTTGGGCCCCAGCATTTT. Its protein is CASSPQLGPQHF.

V and J are TRBV18 and TRBJ2-7; D gene uncertain. This CDR3 is built from 12 residues. V was clipped by 4 bases and J by 6 bases, with 10 bases between them. Germline lookup yields CDR1 KGHSH and CDR2 LQKENI. In nucleotides, the CDR3 is TGTGCCAGCTCACTCTTCGAGCGCGAGCAGTACTTC. Protein: CASSLFEREQYF. Complete variable domain (other parts from reference TRBV18 and TRBJ2-7): NAGVMQNPRHLVRRRGQEARLRCSPMKGHSHVYWYRQLPEEGLKFMVYLQKENIIDESGMPKERFSAEFPKEGPSILRIQQVVRGDSAAYFCASSLFEREQYFGPGTRLTVT.

Notes on this clone: In the same sample, other DNA sequences code for this CDR3. V and J are TRBV5-1 and TRBJ2-2, with D tentatively TRBD2 (5 bases). Deletions cut 2 bases from V and 1 base from J, with 6 bases between. Looked up from germline, CDR1 is SGHRS and CDR2 is YFSETQ. The CDR3 length is 14 residues. In DNA form, the CDR3 reads TGCGCCAGCAGCTTAGAGGGGAACACCGGGGAGCTGTTTTTT. Its protein product is CASSLEGNTGELFF.

This rearrangement joins TRBV5-1 to TRBJ2-5, with 7 bases lining up with TRBD1. Germline-derived CDR1 and CDR2 are SGHRS and YFSETQ. V shed 0 bases, J shed 5 bases, and the junction held 4 bases outside the gene matches. This CDR3 is built from 14 residues. The CDR3 here is CASSLGGGWETQYF. In DNA form, the CDR3 reads TGCGCCAGCAGCTTGGGAGGGGGCTGGGAGACCCAGTACTTC. Drawing the rest from reference TRBV5-1 and TRBJ2-5, the complete variable domain is KAGVTQTPRYLIKTRGQQVTLSCSPISGHRSVSWYQQTPGQGLQFLFEYFSETQRNKGNFPGRFSGRQFSNSRSEMNVSTLELGDSALYLCASSLGGGWETQYFGPGTRLLVL.

This clone appeared a single time. This sequence joins TRBV5-8 and TRBJ2-7, with D maybe TRBD2 (6 bases). This CDR3 has 15 residues. With 4 bases removed from V and 3 bases from J, the gap between germline ends came to 17 bases. Per the germline V gene, CDR1 is SGHTS and CDR2 is YDEGEE. The CDR3, as DNA: TGTGCCAGCAGCGAAACCGGGACTCAAAACTACGAGCAGTACTTC. Translating it yields CASSETGTQNYEQYF.

V usage is TRBV5-6 and J usage is TRBJ1-4, with TRBD1 as a possible D gene (5 bases). The CDR3 length is 16 residues. Germline CDR1 SGHDT, CDR2 YYEEEE. V lost 6 bases and J 0 bases, leaving 15 bases between the germline ends. The CDR3 loop reads CASTRGYGATNEKLFF. The CDR3 bases are TGTGCCAGCACCCGGGGGTATGGGGCAACTAATGAAAAACTGTTTTTT.

This chain links TRBV3-1 (or the pseudogene TRBV3-2) with TRBJ1-2, with D maybe TRBD1 (6 bases). CDR1 and CDR2 from the germline V gene are LGHDT and YNNKEL (reference sequence). The V end lost 0 bases, the J end lost 7 bases, and 15 bases lay between the germline ends. The CDR3 has 15 residues. The CDR3 DNA reads TGTGCCAGCAGCCAAGATTGGAGGGGGGCGTTTGGCTACACCTTC. Protein sequence: CASSQDWRGAFGYTF.

On this clone itself: Other DNA sequences from this sample encode an identical CDR3 as well. V is TRBV3-1 (or the pseudogene TRBV3-2) and J is TRBJ1-2; D gene uncertain. The V gene's germline CDR1 is LGHDT and CDR2 YNNKEL (reference sequence). V shed 1 base and J shed 2 bases, with 5 bases lying between them. The CDR3 has 13 residues. For the CDR3, the DNA is TGTGCCAGCAGCCAAGGTTTGAACTATGGCTACACCTTC. Translating gives CASSQGLNYGYTF.

In its sample, this clone was seen a few times. V and J are TRBV7-8 and TRBJ1-3, with no clear D. V was shortened by 1 base and J by 0 bases, with 10 bases between the two germline ends. Germline values: CDR1 SGHVS, CDR2 FQNEAQ. This CDR3 is built from 16 residues. The CDR3 protein is CASSLDGAPSGNTIYF. In DNA, the CDR3 is TGTGCCAGCAGCTTAGACGGCGCACCCTCTGGAAACACCATATATTTT.

The rearrangement uses TRBV2 and TRBJ2-3; 8 nucleotides agree with TRBD1. Germline CDR1 reads SNHLY; CDR2 reads FYNNEI. This CDR3 has 15 amino acids. V shed 6 bases and J 10 bases; nucleotides not matched to a gene: 15. For the CDR3, the DNA is TGTGCCAGCAGACGGGACGGGACAGGTTATGAGGCGCAGTATTTT. It yields the protein CASRRDGTGYEAQYF.

V is TRBV11-2 and J is TRBJ1-6; D possibly corresponds to TRBD1 (5 bases). Germline CDR1 SGHAT, CDR2 FQNNGV. V lost 1 base and J 10 bases, leaving 14 bases between the germline ends. The CDR3 spans 15 residues. The CDR3 coding sequence is TGTGCCAGCAGCTTAGTTGGGGCCCGGGGATCACCCCTCCACTTT. Amino acids: CASSLVGARGSPLHF.

V usage is TRBV7-6 and J usage is TRBJ2-6, with 7 bases matching TRBD1. The germline CDR1 and CDR2 sequences are SGHVS and FNYEAQ. J lost 0 bases, V lost 5 bases, and 4 bases had no gene match. The CDR3 sequence is 16 residues long. CDR3 bases: TGTGCCAGCAGCATTGACAGGGCCTCTGGGGCCAACGTCCTGACTTTC. Residues: CASSIDRASGANVLTF. Looking up the rest from reference TRBV7-6 and TRBJ2-6 gives the full variable domain: GAGVSQSPRYKVTKRGQDVALRCDPISGHVSLYWYRQALGQGPEFLTYFNYEAQQDKSGLPNDRFSAERPEGSISTLTIQRTEQRDSAMYRCASSIDRASGANVLTFGAGSRLTVL.

The V gene is TRBV7-2, the J gene TRBJ2-7, with D unresolved. This CDR3 is built from 15 residues. Trimming shortened V by 0 bases and J by 2 bases, and 11 bases separated the two germline ends. Germline CDR1 reads SGHTA; CDR2 reads FQGNSA. The CDR3 nucleotides are TGTGCCAGCAGCTTAGCGCGAAGGCCAACCTACGAGCAGTACTTC. Translated: CASSLARRPTYEQYF.